This TCR beta chain appears in the sequencing data of a study of Ad26.COV2.S vaccination and SARS-CoV-2 variants. Study-wide background: Enrolled in COV1001, the donor was in the Ad26.COV2.S trial arm, which received the vaccine.

Treatment in this sample: some 20 received Ad26.COV2.S at low or high dose, single or two shots; several received placebo; per-sample allocation not given. Specimen acquisition occurred on day 63 following the initial vaccine or placebo injection. This adult donor, from Boston, was 18-55 years old. Vaccination employed an Ad26 vector expressing the Wuhan-strain SARS-CoV-2 spike. There are 15 residues in the CDR3. The germline V gene encodes CDR1 LNHDA and CDR2 SQIVND (reference sequence). V was clipped by 10 bases and J by 2 bases, with 18 bases between them. Clones were read by immunoSEQ multiplex PCR, and TCRdb kept only the in-frame ones, dropping some. Among some 250,000 clones listed, 88% were seen once.

The sample in question was peripheral blood, obtained in a trial of Ad26.COV2.S vaccine versus placebo. This clonotype was obtained from a person aged 18-60 years who received the Ad26.COV2.S COVID-19 vaccine or a placebo. The V and J genes are TRBV19 and TRBJ1-5; maybe TRBD1 (6 bases). The CDR3 reads CATLGGGERNQPQHF. CDR3 coding DNA: TGTGCCACCTTAGGGGGGGGCGAACGCAATCAGCCCCAGCATTTT. Full variable domain (remainder filled in from reference TRBV19 and TRBJ1-5): DGGITQSPKYLFRKEGQNVTLSCEQNLNHDAMYWYRQDPGQGLRLIYYSQIVNDFQKGDIAEGYSVSREKKESFPLTVTSAQKNPTAFYLCATLGGGERNQPQHFGDGTRLSIL.